This TCR beta chain emerged from a study of blood T cell repertoires in COVID-19. Study as a whole: From the United States, Italy and Spain came samples of acute and convalescent COVID-19. PBMCs, B-cell-depleted T cells, or T cells were the source of the cDNA or gDNA that made up the material.

J gave up 0 bases and V 4 bases, and 4 bases lay outside the gene matches. Germline CDR1 reads SGHRS; CDR2 reads YFSETQ. This CDR3 spans 15 amino acids. Seattle patients were enrolled while actively infected and followed longitudinally. Per the study methods: By means of reference gene primer amplification, nucleated cell counts were estimated. The method was immunoSEQ multiplex PCR; TCRdb's version includes in-frame clones alone and lacks a portion of them. V, J and clone size derive from that table, while D and trimming were established from the DNA sequence. The data contain just over 250,000 clones, 80% to 90% of them singletons.

This sequence originates from a woman in her seventies with COVID-19, enrolled during active disease. The sequenced sample consisted of peripheral blood. The gene calls are TRBV5-1 and TRBJ2-7, with TRBD1 matching over 10 bases. The CDR3 DNA reads TGCGCCAGCAGCCCGGGACAGGGGAACTCCTACGAGCAGTACTTC. This sequence encodes CASSPGQGNSYEQYF. The whole variable domain, filled in from reference TRBV5-1 and TRBJ2-7, reads KAGVTQTPRYLIKTRGQQVTLSCSPISGHRSVSWYQQTPGQGLQFLFEYFSETQRNKGNFPGRFSGRQFSNSRSEMNVSTLELGDSALYLCASSPGQGNSYEQYFGPGTRLTVT.